These 10 T cell receptor beta chains originate from one sample sequenced in a study of T cell repertoires in cytomegalovirus infection. TCRdb re-analysed the reads in MiXCR, keeping a single row per CDR3 protein. This table has 900,000 to 950,000 distinct CDR3 sequences, around 31% appearing once. These TCRs are of unknown antigen specificity. Sample: cultured CD8+ T cells from PBMCs, taken from culture after CMV antigen stimulation. These receptors came from a human donor in good health (CMV status not recorded). Some clones in this sample may be carry-over from other donors' samples.

This clonotype occurred a few times. The chain carries TRBV28 and TRBJ1-6, with 9 bases lining up with TRBD1. CDR3 length: 14 residues. V shed 7 bases and J 9 bases; nucleotides not matched to a gene: 7. CDR1 and CDR2 (germline): MDHEN, SYDVKM. The CDR3 is CASNGQGLVSPLHF. The CDR3, as DNA: TGTGCCAGCAACGGACAGGGGCTTGTTTCACCCCTCCACTTT.

This chain connects TRBV10-3 to TRBJ2-1; D remains ambiguous. This CDR3 spans 11 amino acids. The V end was cut by 5 bases, the J end by 6 bases, with 5 bases between. Germline loops: CDR1 ENHRY, CDR2 SYGVKD. CDR3 sequence (DNA): TGTGCCATCAGTACAGTCAATGAGCAGTTCTTC. Encoded protein: CAISTVNEQFF.

This clonotype was detected a few times. The CDR3, as DNA: TGTGCCAGCACCCCATCACAGGCTGGGGCCAACGTCCTGACTTTC. Amino acid sequence: CASTPSQAGANVLTF. This chain joins TRBV7-9 and TRBJ2-6, with TRBD1 as a possible D gene (5 bases). V was cut by 7 bases and J by 2 bases, with 12 bases left in between. The CDR3 is 15 amino acids. CDR1 is SEHNR, CDR2 FQNEAQ, per germline (reference sequence).

The chain joins TRBV7-9 to TRBJ2-3, with 9 bases matching TRBD1. The germline V gene has CDR1 SEHNR and CDR2 FQNEAQ (reference sequence). V shed 5 bases and J 4 bases; nucleotides not matched to a gene: 7. CDR3 length: 15 residues. The DNA of the CDR3 is TGTGCCAGCAGCCCGACAGGGGGGAGAGCAGATACGCAGTATTTT. Translation: CASSPTGGRADTQYF.

This clonotype appeared once. The CDR3 reads CASSWASMNTEAFF. The CDR3 coding sequence is TGTGCCAGCAGTTGGGCCTCTATGAACACTGAAGCTTTCTTT. The chain has TRBV12-3 or TRBV12-4 and TRBJ1-1; D is unresolved. This CDR3 spans 14 amino acids. With 4 bases removed from V and 0 bases from J, the gap between germline ends came to 9 bases.

The V and J genes are TRBV10-3 and TRBJ2-7, with 12 bases matching TRBD1. The CDR3 covers 14 residues. Per germline, CDR1 ENHRY and CDR2 SYGVKD. J gave up 7 bases and V 5 bases, and 6 bases lay outside the gene matches. The CDR3 spells CAISPGQGAGEQYV. CDR3 DNA: TGTGCCATCAGTCCGGGACAGGGGGCTGGAGAGCAGTACGTC.

This clonotype came up a few times. The chain joins TRBV6-2 or TRBV6-3 to TRBJ1-1; D unresolved. The CDR3 spans 12 residues. V gave up 2 bases and J gave up 5 bases, with 6 bases separating them. Germline V gene sequence: CDR1 MNHEY, CDR2 SVGEGT. The CDR3 DNA is TGTGCCAGCAGTTACAAGAGGACTGAAGCTTTCTTT. This encodes CASSYKRTEAFF.

This sequence joins TRBV7-9 and TRBJ1-1; maybe TRBD1 (6 bases). The CDR3 covers 15 residues. V was pared by 6 bases and J by 0 bases, with 14 bases between. The germline CDR1 and CDR2 sequences are SEHNR and FQNEAQ (reference sequence). The CDR3 DNA follows: TGTGCCAGCAGAACCGGACAGTCCATGAACACTGAAGCTTTCTTT. Translating gives CASRTGQSMNTEAFF.

This clonotype was seen only a few times. This chain links TRBV7-9 with TRBJ2-2; D gene unclear. CDR1 and CDR2 (germline): SEHNR, FQNEAQ (reference sequence). The CDR3 is 13 amino acids. Trimming pared 7 bases from V and 16 bases from J, leaving 22 bases between. The CDR3 nucleotides read TGTGCCAGCATCTCCCCTGGGATGGGCCATCGGTTTTTT. Protein: CASISPGMGHRFF.

V is TRBV6-5 and J is TRBJ2-1; 11 bases agree with TRBD2. Germline CDR1 is MNHEY and CDR2 is SVGAGI. The J segment lost 0 bases and the V segment lost 7 bases, leaving 8 bases of the junction unmatched. The CDR3 sequence is 17 residues long. CDR3 in amino acids: CASTLAGGPSSYNEQFF. CDR3 bases: TGTGCCAGCACGCTAGCGGGGGGTCCTAGCTCCTACAATGAGCAGTTCTTC.